Listed here is a single TCR beta chain. Its antigen remains unidentified. No much larger clone exists at a distance of one base, and base qualities are not known. The identical CDR3 is also encoded by other nucleotide sequences in the sample. The sample is drawn from a study of blood T cell repertoires in COVID-19 (dated by TCRdb to about 2020). Background for the entire study: The collaborator samples originated in the United States, Italy and Spain and spanned the acute and convalescent phases of COVID-19. The material from the prospective study consisted of cDNA or gDNA derived from T cells, B-cell-depleted T cells, or PBMCs. Subjects who had been exposed to COVID-19, were actively infected with it, or had recovered from it provided the deeply sampled blood TCRbeta repertoires that made up the dataset. A freely available public database, intended as a resource for researchers studying the immune response to SARS-CoV-2, is where the repertoires were released. Samples came from the ongoing ImmuneRACE study (first 160 participants) plus 1,254 subjects from 6 global collaborators. The sample metadata nearly always contained a de-identified subject ID, COVID-19 status, age in years and sex. HLA class I and class II types, where available, came from metadata supplied by the sample provider rather than from assay-based typing. Study-wide conclusions, independent of this receptor: How much clinical and demographic metadata was included differed by source and by participant, and the metadata was provided uncurated.

TCRbeta CDR3 regions were amplified from genomic DNA by means of the immunoSEQ Assay, a bias-controlled multiplex PCR. The paper's data handling went like this. The number of nucleated cells in each sample was estimated from the amplification of reference gene primers within the assay. To quantify the absolute abundance of each unique TCRbeta CDR3 rearrangement, sequence reads were collapsed and filtered. For each sample, productive Simpson clonality was calculated as the square root of Simpson's diversity index across productive rearrangements. The table was pulled from immuneACCESS by TCRdb, which kept in-frame rearrangements only. Such tables lose some clones; where checked, under half of the loss comes from unresolved V genes, and the rest has no known cause. V and J calls plus clone size are reproduced from that table; the DNA served to infer D and trimming. This sample lists approximately 220,000 clones; approximately 80% were detected once. In total, the top ten clones hold approximately 30% of the sample.

Each collaborating institution followed its own protocols to collect whole blood in K2EDTA tubes. For TCRbeta analysis, collaborators shipped samples in one of three forms: frozen whole blood, isolated PBMCs, or DNA extracted from either of those sample types. The sequence was obtained from a man between 35 and 55 years old with acute or convalescent COVID-19. Source material: peripheral blood.

The DNA sequence is as follows: TGTGCCAGCAGCCACAGTACGGGAGCTTTCTTT. Its translation is CASSHSTGAFF. The rearrangement combines TRBV3-1 (or the pseudogene TRBV3-2) with TRBJ1-1, with the D segment identity uncertain. The germline V gene (reference sequence) gives CDR1 as LGHDT and CDR2 as YNNKEL. Its CDR3 holds 11 amino acids, cysteine through phenylalanine. Kept here is only the CDR3 DNA, which spans 33 bases and is read in frame from base 1. Trimming takes 3 bases from V and 10 bases from J, and the germline ends sit 9 bases apart.